This note documents a single T cell receptor beta chain sequence. What it binds is unknown. The data stem from a study of PD-1 blockade in classical Hodgkin lymphoma. V lost 6 bases and J 4 bases, leaving 9 bases between the germline ends. This CDR3 has 13 amino acids. Germline V gene lookup returns CDR1 MDHEN and CDR2 SYDVKM. Sequenced by immunoSEQ multiplex PCR; TCRdb stores in-frame clones only, minus some. The sample records tens of thousands of clones, approximately 70% being singletons. All patients experienced relapse after autologous stem cell transplantation, and brentuximab vedotin exposure was variable. Findings and caveats of the study: CD4+ TCR diversity climbed significantly by C4D1, unlike CD8+ TCR diversity. Newly diagnosed patients had baseline TCR diversity that was reportedly lower than that of healthy donors. Patients excluded were those beginning nivolumab under 1 year after ASCT.

J is TRBJ1-4 and V is TRBV28, with D uncertain. The clonotype originates from a human donor with classical Hodgkin lymphoma. Sequencing used peripheral blood mononuclear cells (PBMCs), obtained before the second cycle of nivolumab. The CDR3 protein is CASRGFVNEKLFF. The CDR3 nucleotides are TGTGCCAGCAGGGGGTTTGTTAATGAAAAACTGTTTTTT.